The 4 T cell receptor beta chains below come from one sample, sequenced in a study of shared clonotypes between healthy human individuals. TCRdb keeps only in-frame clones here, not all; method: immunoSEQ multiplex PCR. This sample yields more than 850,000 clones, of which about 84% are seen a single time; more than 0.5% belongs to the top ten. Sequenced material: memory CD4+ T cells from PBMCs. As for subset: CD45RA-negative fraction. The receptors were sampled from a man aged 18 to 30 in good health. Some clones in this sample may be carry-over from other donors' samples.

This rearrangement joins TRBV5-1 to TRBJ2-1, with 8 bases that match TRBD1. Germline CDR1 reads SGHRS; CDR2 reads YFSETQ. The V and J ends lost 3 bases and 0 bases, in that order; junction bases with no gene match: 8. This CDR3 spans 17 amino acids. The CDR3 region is CASSYLVQGASYNEQFF. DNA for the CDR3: TGCGCCAGCAGCTATCTAGTTCAGGGGGCCTCCTACAATGAGCAGTTCTTC.

This CDR3 is CSVERAGDEAFF. DNA for the CDR3: TGCAGCGTTGAACGGGCAGGGGATGAAGCTTTCTTT. The chain couples TRBV29-1 to TRBJ1-1; D is perhaps TRBD1 (6 bases). Trimming pared 2 bases from V and 7 bases from J, leaving 11 bases between. Germline V lookup: CDR1 SQVTM, CDR2 ANQGSEA. This CDR3 spans 12 amino acids.

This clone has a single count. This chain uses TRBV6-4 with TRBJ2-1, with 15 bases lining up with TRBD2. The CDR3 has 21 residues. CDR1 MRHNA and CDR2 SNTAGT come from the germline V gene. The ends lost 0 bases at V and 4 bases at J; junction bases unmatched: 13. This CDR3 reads CASSDSFLGTSGRLHYNEQFF. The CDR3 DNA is TGTGCCAGCAGTGACTCTTTCCTTGGGACTAGCGGGAGGCTACATTACAATGAGCAGTTCTTC.

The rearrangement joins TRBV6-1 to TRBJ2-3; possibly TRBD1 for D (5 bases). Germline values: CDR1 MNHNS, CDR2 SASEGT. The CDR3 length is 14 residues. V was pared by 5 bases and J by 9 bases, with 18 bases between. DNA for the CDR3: TGTGCCAGCAGTACTATCGACAGCACAAGGACGCAGTATTTT. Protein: CASSTIDSTRTQYF.